These 13 T cell receptor beta chains came from one sample sequenced in a study of blood T cells in healthy people across ages. The use of a sample-barcoded 5' primer and a J-beta primer mix characterized a second PCR of about 7 to 12 cycles. TCRdb reprocessed the 5' RACE reads with MiXCR, giving one entry per CDR3 protein. The sample contains some 370,000 distinct CDR3 sequences, roughly half of which appear only once. Material for sequencing was blood. The receptors here all came from a man in his sixties in good health.

In its sample, this clonotype was seen a few times. This chain's CDR3 is CASSPRTDNYGYTF. CDR3 DNA: TGTGCCAGCTCACCACGGACAGATAACTATGGCTACACCTTC. The chain joins TRBV18 to TRBJ1-2; perhaps TRBD1 as D (6 bases). The germline CDR1 and CDR2 sequences are KGHSH and LQKENI. The CDR3 spans 14 residues. V shed 1 base and J shed 1 base, with 7 bases lying between them.

V usage is TRBV6-2 or TRBV6-3 and J usage is TRBJ2-7; either TRBD1 or TRBD2 may supply D (5 bases each). The length of the CDR3 is 14 residues. With 0 bases removed from V and 5 bases from J, the gap between germline ends came to 11 bases. Germline values: CDR1 MNHEY, CDR2 SVGEGT. Here the CDR3 DNA reads TGTGCCAGCAGTTACTCTTCAGGGAGCCACGAGCAGTACTTC. Translating gives CASSYSSGSHEQYF.

The chain has TRBV12-3 or TRBV12-4 and TRBJ1-6; TRBD1 agrees at 7 bases. The CDR3 spans 15 residues. V dropped 6 bases and J dropped 6; count of bases not matched to a gene: 8. CDR3 sequence (DNA): TGTGCCAGCAGATTACAGGGGTCTCGTAATTCACCCCTCCACTTT. Protein: CASRLQGSRNSPLHF.

The DNA of the CDR3 is TGTGCCAGCAGCCAAGCCACAGGGGGCTTTTACAATGAGCAGTACTTC. Translation gives CASSQATGGFYNEQYF. The rearrangement links TRBV14 to TRBJ2-1; 9 bases line up with TRBD1. The J call could be wrong; TRBJ2-7 is a better fit for the DNA end. The CDR3 is 16 residues long. In germline, CDR1 is SGHDN, CDR2 FVKESK.

This clonotype was seen only a few times. The chain links TRBV7-2 to TRBJ2-7, with a weak D call TRBD2 (5 bases). Germline CDR1 SGHTA, CDR2 FQGNSA. Trimming took 2 bases from V and 6 from J, leaving 11 bases between them. There are 13 residues in the CDR3. The CDR3 loop is CASSLRSAGEQYF. The CDR3, as DNA: TGTGCCAGCAGCTTACGAAGTGCGGGCGAGCAGTACTTC.

This rearrangement joins TRBV20-1 to TRBJ2-7; a weak D match, TRBD2 (5 bases). CDR3 length: 13 residues. The germline V gene has CDR1 DFQATT and CDR2 SNEGSKA (reference sequence). Trimming left V 5 bases short and J 2 bases short, with 13 bases between. CDR3 in amino acids: CSAWAELAYEQYF. The CDR3 DNA sequence: TGCAGTGCTTGGGCCGAACTAGCCTACGAGCAGTACTTC.

This clonotype has a handful of counts. This rearrangement joins TRBV7-8 to TRBJ2-5, with a tentative D call TRBD2 (6 bases). V was pared by 5 bases and J by 13 bases, with 17 bases between. Looked up from germline, CDR1 is SGHVS and CDR2 is FQNEAQ. The CDR3 loop spans 12 amino acids. CDR3 bases: TGTGCCAGCAGCGCCACTAGCCATGCTCCGTACTTC. Translated, it gives CASSATSHAPYF. Full variable domain (outside the CDR3, taken from reference TRBV7-8 and TRBJ2-5): GAGVSQSPRYKVAKRGQDVALRCDPISGHVSLFWYQQALGQGPEFLTYFQNEAQLDKSGLPSDRFFAERPEGSVSTLKIQRTQQEDSAVYLCASSATSHAPYFGPGTRLLVL.

V gene TRBV6-5 combines with J gene TRBJ2-7; D tentatively reads TRBD1 or TRBD2 (5 bases each). The end of the DNA fits TRBJ2-5 better, so the J call may be wrong. The CDR3 is made up of 14 amino acids. Germline lookup yields CDR1 MNHEY and CDR2 SVGAGI. The CDR3 DNA reads TGTGCCAGCAGTTCCCTTCCCTCGGGGCAGACCCAGTACTTC. Translating gives CASSSLPSGQTQYF.

This clonotype was observed a single time. The rearrangement links TRBV7-3 to TRBJ2-1; tentatively, D is TRBD1 (7 bases). Trimming shortened V by 0 bases and J by 6 bases, and 15 bases separated the two germline ends. CDR1 is SGHTA and CDR2 is FQGTGA in the germline V gene. This CDR3 has 16 residues. In DNA form, the CDR3 reads TGTGCCAGCAGCTTAACCGGGGGACAGATTGTCAATGAGCAGTTCTTC. It yields the protein CASSLTGGQIVNEQFF.

This clonotype was detected a few times. CDR3 region: CASSLARSPLHF. In DNA, the CDR3 is TGTGCCAGCAGCTTAGCCCGTTCACCCCTCCACTTT. The chain links TRBV7-8 to TRBJ1-6; D gene unclear. Germline CDR1 and CDR2: SGHVS and FQNEAQ. Between the trimmed V and J ends, which lost 0 bases and 9 bases, there was a span of 3 bases. CDR3 length equals 12 residues. The full variable domain, its missing parts supplied by reference TRBV7-8 and TRBJ1-6, is GAGVSQSPRYKVAKRGQDVALRCDPISGHVSLFWYQQALGQGPEFLTYFQNEAQLDKSGLPSDRFFAERPEGSVSTLKIQRTQQEDSAVYLCASSLARSPLHFGNGTRLTVT.

The table lists this clonotype with many counts. This chain uses TRBV4-3 with TRBJ2-7; no firm D call. Germline V gives CDR1 LGHNA, CDR2 YSLEER. The length of the CDR3 is 13 residues. The V end lost 0 bases, the J end lost 3 bases, and 6 bases lay between the germline ends. The CDR3 DNA is TGCGCCAGCAGCCAAGAACCGGGCTACGAGCAGTACTTC. This gives the protein CASSQEPGYEQYF.

V usage is TRBV12-3 or TRBV12-4 and J usage is TRBJ1-4, with D perhaps TRBD1 (5 bases). This CDR3 has 14 amino acids. V was cut by 6 bases and J by 10 bases, with 18 bases left in between. The CDR3 region is CASSRHLERGKLFF. The CDR3, as DNA: TGTGCCAGCAGCCGACACTTGGAGAGGGGAAAACTGTTTTTT.

The V gene is TRBV14, the J gene TRBJ1-6, with D perhaps TRBD1 (6 bases). Germline V gene sequence: CDR1 SGHDN, CDR2 FVKESK. This CDR3 spans 15 amino acids. V was pared by 0 bases and J by 10 bases, with 13 bases between. The DNA for the CDR3 is TGTGCCAGCAGCCAAGATCTGAGGGGGAACTCACCCCTCCACTTT. Protein product: CASSQDLRGNSPLHF. The full variable domain, its missing parts supplied by reference TRBV14 and TRBJ1-6, is EAGVTQFPSHSVIEKGQTVTLRCDPISGHDNLYWYRRVMGKEIKFLLHFVKESKQDESGMPNNRFLAERTGGTYSTLKVQPAELEDSGVYFCASSQDLRGNSPLHFGNGTRLTVT.